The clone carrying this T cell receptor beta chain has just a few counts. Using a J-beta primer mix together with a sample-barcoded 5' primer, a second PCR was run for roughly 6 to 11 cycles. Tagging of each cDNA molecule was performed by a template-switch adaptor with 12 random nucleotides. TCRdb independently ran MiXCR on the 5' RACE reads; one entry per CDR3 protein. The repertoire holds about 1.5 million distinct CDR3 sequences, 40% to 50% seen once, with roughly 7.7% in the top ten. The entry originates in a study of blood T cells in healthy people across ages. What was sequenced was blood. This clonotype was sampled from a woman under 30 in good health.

The CDR3: CASSLSTGTYGYTF. CDR3 nucleotide sequence: TGTGCCAGCAGTTTATCGACAGGGACCTATGGCTACACCTTC. This chain uses TRBV27 with TRBJ1-2; TRBD1 agrees at 7 bases. The CDR3 is made up of 14 amino acids. After removal of 0 bases from V and 4 bases from J, the junction contained 2 bases not matched to a gene. Germline lookup yields CDR1 MNHEY and CDR2 SMNVEV (reference sequence).